This TCR beta chain was identified in a study of T cells in Graves' hyperthyroidism and ophthalmopathy. Across the study: Peripheral blood was secured at the point of initial diagnosis, before any treatment.

This clonotype was observed at least ten times. Its matching antigen is unknown. Study-level points and caveats: Researchers report that a 13 V-J model separated ophthalmopathy from stable hyperthyroidism.

Trimming pared 0 bases from V and 0 bases from J, leaving 12 bases between. Germline V gene sequence: CDR1 MGHRA, CDR2 YSYEKL. The CDR3 loop spans 17 amino acids. The TCR beta CDR3 regions underwent amplification using RNA transcripts as the source. When the TCR CDR3 underwent first-round RT-PCR, the HTBI primer set was used. Each CDR3 protein gets one entry after TCRdb re-called the multiplex PCR reads with MiXCR. The table lists about 250,000 distinct CDR3 sequences, over 20% of them singletons. The study included ophthalmopathy patients with Clinical Activity Score at least 3, NOSPECS grade at least 4 and duration under 3 months. It was uncontrolled infection, other autoimmune disease, pregnancy or lactation that excluded patients.

This chain links TRBV4-1 with TRBJ1-5; weak D call: TRBD1 (6 bases). The clonotype originates from a woman aged 35 to 49 with Graves' ophthalmopathy. The source material was blood. Here the CDR3 DNA reads TGCGCCAGCAGCCAAGATATTCCCAGGGGTAGCAATCAGCCCCAGCATTTT. Its translation is CASSQDIPRGSNQPQHF.